Listed below are T cell receptor beta chains from one sample, sequenced in a study of blood T cell repertoires in COVID-19. Some clones are missing from TCRdb's copy, which holds only in-frame ones; the method was immunoSEQ multiplex PCR. In the table there are 95,000 to 150,000 clones, nearly 90% of which are singletons. The sample was peripheral blood. The receptor set was obtained from a woman in her sixties or seventies with COVID-19, enrolled during active disease. Both conserved end residues are part of each CDR3. The D gene is left open where the match is weak. A row's size may be missing; if present it is once, few, many or a size class.

cdr3_length j_call v_call d_call clone_size cdr3_nt cdr3_aa
16 TRBJ1-2 TRBV3-1/TRBV3-2 . . TGTGCCAGCAGCCAAGCCCCCGGACTCCCGATTTATGGCTACACCTTC CASSQAPGLPIYGYTF
13 TRBJ2-5 TRBV6-5 TRBD1 . TGTGCCAGCAGTAACAGGGGGCGGGAGACCCAGTACTTC CASSNRGRETQYF
14 TRBJ1-1 TRBV4-3 TRBD1 . TGCGCCAGCAGCTCAGAGGACAGGGGCACTGAAGCTTTCTTT CASSSEDRGTEAFF
15 TRBJ2-1 TRBV24-1 TRBD1 . TGTGCCACCAGTGATTCCCTGGGACAGGGGAATGAGCAGTTCTTC CATSDSLGQGNEQFF
16 TRBJ2-1 TRBV6-1 TRBD2 . TGTGCCAGCAGTGAAGCTAGACTAGCGGTCCGCCATGAGCAGTTCTTC CASSEARLAVRHEQFF
15 TRBJ2-3 TRBV12-5 TRBD1 . TGTGCTAGTGGTTTAATAGGGACAGTGGGAGATACGCAGTATTTT CASGLIGTVGDTQYF
15 TRBJ1-5 TRBV6-5 . . TGTGCCAGCAGCCAAGAAGGGGGTATCAATCAGCCCCAGCATTTT CASSQEGGINQPQHF
14 TRBJ2-3 TRBV19 TRBD2 . TGTGCCAGTTGTAGAAGCGGGGTTACAGATACGCAGTATTTT CASCRSGVTDTQYF
17 TRBJ1-4 TRBV9 TRBD1 . TGTGCCAGCAGCCCCCGACAGGGGGCCTCAACTAATGAAAAACTGTTTTTT CASSPRQGASTNEKLFF
17 TRBJ1-3 TRBV5-4 TRBD1 . TGTGCCAGCAGCTTAGGGGACAGGGGGCGAGCGGGAAACACCATATATTTT CASSLGDRGRAGNTIYF
17 TRBJ2-2 TRBV6-2/TRBV6-3 TRBD2 . TGTGCCAGCAGCCCCTCTTCGGGGGGGCCGTTTACCGGGGAGCTGTTTTTT CASSPSSGGPFTGELFF
13 TRBJ2-1 TRBV4-2 . . TGTGCCAGCAGCCAATCCCAATCTCGGGAGCAGTTCTTC CASSQSQSREQFF
15 TRBJ2-7 TRBV5-1 TRBD1 . TGCGCCAGCAGCTCAGGGACAGGGGGCCTGATCGAGCAGTACTTC CASSSGTGGLIEQYF
13 TRBJ1-5 TRBV4-3 . . TGCGCCAGCAGCCAAGATTACAATCAGCCCCAGCATTTT CASSQDYNQPQHF
16 TRBJ2-2 TRBV4-3 . once TGCGCCAGCAGCCAACCCCGACAGAGGAACACCGGGGAGCTGTTTTTT CASSQPRQRNTGELFF
16 TRBJ1-4 TRBV4-2 TRBD1 . TGTGCCAGCAGCCGTATCGATGGGACAGGGAACGAAAAACTGTTTTTT CASSRIDGTGNEKLFF
11 TRBJ2-1 TRBV18 . many TGTGCCAGCTCGGAGGGGAATGAGCAGTTCTTC CASSEGNEQFF
14 TRBJ2-7 TRBV5-6 . . TGTGCCAGCAGGAGACAGATGAGCTCCTACGAGCAGTACTTC CASRRQMSSYEQYF
15 TRBJ1-2 TRBV7-9 TRBD1 . TGTGCCAGCAGCTCACCCAAGCCGGGACAGGAAGACTACACCTTC CASSSPKPGQEDYTF
18 TRBJ2-3 TRBV24-1 TRBD2 . TGTGCCACCAGGGCCCTAGCGGGGGGTGGTGGGGGCACAGATACGCAGTATTTT CATRALAGGGGGTDTQYF
13 TRBJ2-7 TRBV7-2 . . TGTGCCAGCAGCTTAAACGGGGGGCGCGAGCAGTACTTC CASSLNGGREQYF
16 TRBJ2-3 TRBV9 . . TGTGCCAGCAGCGTAGAAGGGAGGAGCGGCACAGATACGCAGTATTTT CASSVEGRSGTDTQYF
13 TRBJ2-7 TRBV7-9 . once TGTGCCAGCACCCTATCAGGGGTCTACGAGCAGTACTTC CASTLSGVYEQYF
14 TRBJ2-3 TRBV9 TRBD2 . TGTGCCAGCAACGCGGGGGGGCGAACAGATACGCAGTATTTT CASNAGGRTDTQYF
12 TRBJ2-1 TRBV5-5 TRBD1 . TGTGCCAGCAGCTCGACAGGGGATGAGCAGTTCTTC CASSSTGDEQFF
13 TRBJ2-6 TRBV6-2/TRBV6-3 . . TGTGCCAGCAGCTACTCTGGGGCCAACGTCCTGACTTTC CASSYSGANVLTF
17 TRBJ2-3 TRBV5-1 TRBD2 . TGCGCCAGCAGCTTAACTCCTAGCGGGGGGGCCCCAGATACGCAGTATTTT CASSLTPSGGAPDTQYF
16 TRBJ1-2 TRBV6-2/TRBV6-3 . . TGTGCCAGCAGCTCCCCACCCGGAACAGGGAGCTATGGCTACACCTTC CASSSPPGTGSYGYTF
16 TRBJ2-2 TRBV7-3 TRBD2 once TGTGCCAGCAGCTTACGAGCGGGGGGCGCGACCGGGGAGCTGTTTTTT CASSLRAGGATGELFF
13 TRBJ1-1 TRBV12-3/TRBV12-4 . . TGTGCCAGCAGTTTGGGCCCGAACACTGAAGCTTTCTTT CASSLGPNTEAFF
17 TRBJ1-3 TRBV14 . . TGTGCCAGCAGCAAGGCAGGGTCCTTGAGCTCTGGAAACACCATATATTTT CASSKAGSLSSGNTIYF
14 TRBJ1-6 TRBV19 . . TGTGCCAGTAGTTTGATCGGGGATAATTCACCCCTCCACTTT CASSLIGDNSPLHF
14 TRBJ1-2 TRBV7-9 . once TGTGCCACCGAAATTAGTACAGGGAGCTATGGCTACACCTTC CATEISTGSYGYTF
14 TRBJ1-4 TRBV6-5 . . TGTGCCAGCAGTTACTCCGGAGCAAGTGAAAAACTGTTTTTT CASSYSGASEKLFF
13 TRBJ1-2 TRBV2 TRBD1 . TGTGCCAGCTCTCCGGGACAGGGCTATGGCTACACCTTC CASSPGQGYGYTF
16 TRBJ2-1 TRBV6-2/TRBV6-3 TRBD2 . TGTGCCAGCAGCCCTTCTCGGGGGGGGGACTACAATGAGCAGTTCTTC CASSPSRGGDYNEQFF
17 TRBJ2-3 TRBV5-4 . . TGTGCCAGCAGCCTGAAAATGGCCAGCACGGGGGCAGATACGCAGTATTTT CASSLKMASTGADTQYF
13 TRBJ2-7 TRBV12-3/TRBV12-4 . . TGTGCCAGCAGTTTATCACTCTCCTACGAGCAGTACTTC CASSLSLSYEQYF
15 TRBJ2-7 TRBV6-2/TRBV6-3 TRBD1 . TGTGCCAGCAGCCAGCCCCGGGACAGGGCGTACGAGCAGTACTTC CASSQPRDRAYEQYF
16 TRBJ2-2 TRBV18 . . TGTGCCAGCTCACCAGGCGGAGGCGCGAACACCGGGGAGCTGTTTTTT CASSPGGGANTGELFF
14 TRBJ2-2 TRBV15 . . TGTGCCACCCAGGCGGCAGGGTATGCCGGGGAGCTGTTTTTT CATQAAGYAGELFF
13 TRBJ2-2 TRBV6-5 . once TGTGCCAGCAGGGCGGTGAACACCGGGGAGCTGTTTTTT CASRAVNTGELFF
13 TRBJ2-2 TRBV3-1/TRBV3-2 . . TGTGCCAGCAGCCAAGGAGAGGTCGGGGAGCTGTTTTTT CASSQGEVGELFF
13 TRBJ2-3 TRBV5-4 . . TGTGCAGGAGCGGTTCGTGATCACACTTTGCAGTATTTT CAGAVRDHTLQYF
13 TRBJ2-3 TRBV7-3 TRBD2 . TGTGCCAGCAGCCCGGCGGGAGGAGATACGCAGTATTTT CASSPAGGDTQYF
16 TRBJ2-3 TRBV3-1/TRBV3-2 TRBD2 . TGTGCCAGCAGCCAGATAGCGGGGGGGCTAACAGATACGCAGTATTTT CASSQIAGGLTDTQYF
12 TRBJ1-2 TRBV15 . . TGTGCCACCAGCCTACAGAACTATGGCTACACCTTC CATSLQNYGYTF
16 TRBJ2-5 TRBV18 . once TGTGCCAGCTCACCCCAGGCGTCAGGGATCGGCGAGACCCAGTACTTC CASSPQASGIGETQYF
18 TRBJ1-2 TRBV15 TRBD1 . TGTGCCACCAGCAAGGGACAGGGTACTGGGGGCCCCCGGCGGGGCTACACCTTC CATSKGQGTGGPRRGYTF
14 TRBJ1-6 TRBV6-2/TRBV6-3 . . TGTGCCAGCAGTTACTCGACTTCTCCCTCTGCCCTCCACTTT CASSYSTSPSALHF
16 TRBJ2-7 TRBV5-1 . . TGCGCCAGCAGCTTGGGTGGGGGCAGGGGTTCCTACGAGCAGTACTTC CASSLGGGRGSYEQYF
18 TRBJ2-2 TRBV10-3 TRBD1 . TGTGCCATCAGTTCAGGGGGAGAACAAGGAATGAGGACCGGGGAGCTGTTTTTT CAISSGGEQGMRTGELFF
13 TRBJ1-1 TRBV11-1 TRBD1 . TGTGTCAGCAGCGCCACAGGGGGCACTGAAGCTTTCTTT CVSSATGGTEAFF
15 TRBJ2-7 TRBV5-4 . . TGTGCCAGCAGCTTGGCTGCGACAAGTTGGGACGAGCAGTACTTC CASSLAATSWDEQYF
16 TRBJ1-4 TRBV19 TRBD1 . TGTGCCAGTAGTCCACGACAGGGGAGGGTGAATGAAAAACTGTTTTTT CASSPRQGRVNEKLFF
15 TRBJ1-1 TRBV4-1 TRBD1 . TGCGCCAGCAGCCAAGCGGCAGGGGGGACCACTGAAGCTTTCTTT CASSQAAGGTTEAFF
16 TRBJ2-5 TRBV5-1 . . TGCGCCAGCAGCTTGGCCGATACGGAGGGGCAAGAGGCCCAGTACTTC CASSLADTEGQEAQYF
14 TRBJ2-1 TRBV18 TRBD2 . TGTGCCAGCTCACCACCGGGAGGGTTCAATGAGCAGTTCTTC CASSPPGGFNEQFF
14 TRBJ1-6 TRBV25-1 . few TGTGCCAGCGTCGACAGGAAAGGGAATTCACCCCTCCACTTT CASVDRKGNSPLHF